A single sample gave rise to the 29 T cell receptor beta chains below, sequenced in a study of Tregs in tolerant kidney transplant recipients. Some clones are missing from TCRdb's copy, which holds only in-frame ones; the method was immunoSEQ multiplex PCR. The sample contains approximately 44,000 clones, around 95% of which appear only once. Their cognate antigens are unknown. Source material: Tregs from blood cultured with allogeneic cells. These TCRs come from a human donor in good health.

The chain combines TRBV10-2 with TRBJ2-5, with 9 positions matching TRBD1. The J segment lost 5 bases and the V segment lost 2 bases, leaving 6 bases of the junction unmatched. Per germline, CDR1 WSHSY and CDR2 SAAADI. This CDR3 is 15 amino acids long. The DNA of the CDR3 is TGCGCCAGCAGTGAGATGGACAGGGGTGGGGAGACCCAGTACTTC. It encodes CASSEMDRGGETQYF.

The chain uses TRBV7-9 and TRBJ2-1; 13 positions agree with TRBD2. The J segment lost 4 bases and the V segment lost 1 base, leaving 1 base of the junction unmatched. The germline V gene has CDR1 SEHNR and CDR2 FQNEAQ (reference sequence). The CDR3 runs 16 residues. CDR3 DNA: TGTGCCAGCAGCTTAGGGACTAGCGGGGGATACAATGAGCAGTTCTTC. Translation gives CASSLGTSGGYNEQFF. Complete variable domain (other parts from reference TRBV7-9 and TRBJ2-1): DTGVSQNPRHKITKRGQNVTFRCDPISEHNRLYWYRQTLGQGPEFLTYFQNEAQLEKSRLLSDRFSAERPKGSFSTLEIQRTEQGDSAMYLCASSLGTSGGYNEQFFGPGTRLTVL.

The J gene is TRBJ1-5, the V gene TRBV5-5; TRBD1 aligns across 7 bases. V was clipped by 1 base and J by 5 bases; unmatched bases: 0. The germline gives CDR1 SGHKS, CDR2 YYEKEE (reference sequence). The CDR3 length is 13 residues. The CDR3 DNA reads TGTGCCAGCAGCTTGACAGGGGATCAGCCCCAGCATTTT. It yields the protein CASSLTGDQPQHF.

This sequence joins TRBV5-4 and TRBJ1-2, with a weak D call TRBD1 (6 bases). Trimming cost V 5 bases and J 6 bases, with 17 bases left between them. This CDR3 has 14 residues. Germline CDR1 reads SGHNT; CDR2 reads YYREEE (reference sequence). The CDR3 reads CASRRGGPLDGYTF. The CDR3 DNA follows: TGTGCCAGCAGGAGGGGGGGTCCCTTAGATGGCTACACCTTC.

The chain combines TRBV2 with TRBJ1-4; D is unclear. This CDR3 is built from 14 residues. Germline assignment: CDR1 SNHLY and CDR2 FYNNEI. V gave up 8 bases and J gave up 3 bases, with 13 bases separating them. The CDR3 region is CASRNGRSNEKLFF. DNA for the CDR3: TGTGCCAGCCGCAACGGACGGTCTAATGAAAAACTGTTTTTT.

The chain couples TRBV30 to TRBJ2-2; TRBD1 matches 9 bases. This CDR3 has 18 amino acids. Germline assignment: CDR1 GTSNPN and CDR2 SVGIG (reference sequence). Unmatched junction bases numbered 15, after V lost 0 bases and J lost 7 bases. The CDR3 nucleotides read TGTGCCTGGAGTGTACTCCTCGGGACAGGGAATCGGGGCGGGGAGCTGTTTTTT. Its protein product is CAWSVLLGTGNRGGELFF.

The chain recombines TRBV11-2 with TRBJ1-1, with D possibly being TRBD1 (5 bases). Trimming pared 1 base from V and 4 bases from J, leaving 10 bases between. The germline V gene encodes CDR1 SGHAT and CDR2 FQNNGV. The CDR3 has 14 amino acids. CDR3 nucleotides: TGTGCCAGCAGCTTAGCAGGGTTCGGCACTGAAGCTTTCTTT. Protein product: CASSLAGFGTEAFF.

The chain recombines TRBV2 with TRBJ1-5; D not certain. This CDR3 has 16 residues. Per germline, CDR1 SNHLY and CDR2 FYNNEI. V lost 7 bases to trimming and J lost 0 bases, with 16 bases between them. CDR3 sequence (DNA): TGTGCCAGCATTATTGGACCTCCTGATAGCAATCAGCCCCAGCATTTT. Protein product: CASIIGPPDSNQPQHF.

This chain joins TRBV4-2 and TRBJ1-2; D unclear. This CDR3 is 14 amino acids long. Germline CDR1 reads LGHNA; CDR2 reads YNFKEQ. The ends were cut back, 0 bases at V and 4 bases at J, with 9 bases in the middle. In DNA form, the CDR3 reads TGTGCCAGCAGCCAAGAGGGAGGATTCTATGGCTACACCTTC. This codes for CASSQEGGFYGYTF.

The rearrangement uses TRBV19 and TRBJ2-4; D is perhaps TRBD1 or TRBD2 (6 bases each). With 1 base removed from V and 4 bases from J, the gap between germline ends came to 23 bases. Germline V gives CDR1 LNHDA, CDR2 SQIVND (reference sequence). This CDR3 contains 19 residues. In DNA form, the CDR3 reads TGTGCCAGTAGTATAGTGTGGGGGGCAGGGACGCTAAGGAAAAACATTCAGTACTTC. It codes for CASSIVWGAGTLRKNIQYF.

The chain combines TRBV6-1 with TRBJ1-2; D unresolved. V lost 1 base to trimming and J lost 4 bases, with 4 bases between them. CDR3 length equals 12 residues. Germline CDR1 MNHNS, CDR2 SASEGT. The CDR3 DNA reads as TGTGCCAGCAGTGAAGTAATCTATGGCTACACCTTC. Translation gives CASSEVIYGYTF.

This chain uses TRBV5-6 with TRBJ2-7; D is possibly TRBD2 (7 bases). Trimming left V 3 bases short and J 4 bases short, with 23 bases between. The CDR3 extends over 17 amino acids. Germline V gene lookup returns CDR1 SGHDT and CDR2 YYEEEE. The CDR3 protein is CASSSIGGPELAYEQYF. The CDR3, as DNA: TGTGCCAGCAGCTCAATCGGGGGGCCAGAATTAGCGTACGAGCAGTACTTC. Full variable domain (rest looked up from reference TRBV5-6 and TRBJ2-7): DAGVTQSPTHLIKTRGQQVTLRCSPKSGHDTVSWYQQALGQGPQFIFQYYEEEERQRGNFPDRFSGHQFPNYSSELNVNALLLGDSALYLCASSSIGGPELAYEQYFGPGTRLTVT.

The chain has TRBV5-6 and TRBJ1-2, with D hard to call. There are 17 residues in the CDR3. The germline V gene has CDR1 SGHDT and CDR2 YYEEEE. The germline V and J ends were trimmed by 1 base and 0 bases, with 16 bases remaining between them. CDR3: CASSLSWLLVANYGYTF. DNA for the CDR3: TGTGCCAGCAGCTTGTCTTGGTTATTGGTAGCTAACTATGGCTACACCTTC.

The V gene is TRBV5-8, the J gene TRBJ2-1; unclear D gene. The CDR3 sequence is 13 residues long. Germline V gene sequence: CDR1 SGHTS, CDR2 YDEGEE. V shed 2 bases and J shed 8 bases, with 11 bases lying between them. The CDR3 DNA reads as TGTGCCAGCAGCTTTACTATCAGGTATGAGCAGTTCTTC. Protein: CASSFTIRYEQFF.

This chain's CDR3 is CASSSRQDLSEQYF. In nucleotides, the CDR3 is TGTGCCAGCTCCTCACGACAGGACCTGTCCGAGCAGTACTTC. V gene TRBV18 combines with J gene TRBJ2-7; weak D call: TRBD1 (6 bases). The V gene lost 6 bases and the J gene lost 6 bases, with 18 bases spanning the gap. The CDR3 loop spans 14 amino acids. In germline, CDR1 is KGHSH, CDR2 LQKENI.

The rearrangement joins TRBV4-1 to TRBJ1-1, with 7 bases aligning to TRBD1. CDR1 is MGHRA and CDR2 is YSYEKL in the germline V gene. The CDR3 consists of 13 residues. The V gene end was trimmed by 4 bases and the J gene end by 10 bases; junction bases not matched to a gene: 9. This CDR3 is CASSPQGVFGAFF. CDR3 in DNA: TGCGCCAGCAGCCCCCAGGGGGTGTTCGGAGCTTTCTTT.

The genes are TRBV6-5 and TRBJ1-3, with TRBD1 matching 8 bases. Trimming took 0 bases from V and 3 from J; bases not matched to a gene: 4. Germline loops: CDR1 MNHEY, CDR2 SVGAGI. This CDR3 is built from 16 residues. The CDR3 is CASSYSQGASGNTIYF. CDR3 DNA sequence: TGTGCCAGCAGTTACTCCCAGGGGGCCAGTGGAAACACCATATATTTT.

This chain connects TRBV29-1 to TRBJ2-1; 11 bases are shared with TRBD2. The CDR3 is made up of 11 amino acids. V lost 8 bases, J lost 9 bases, and 3 bases stayed unmatched. CDR1 and CDR2 (germline): SQVTM, ANQGSEA. CDR3 coding DNA: TGCAGCTCTGGACTAGCGGGTGAGCAGTTCTTC. As protein: CSSGLAGEQFF.

In this sample, this clone turned up once. The V call is TRBV29-1, the J call TRBJ2-1; 11 nucleotides line up with TRBD2. The CDR3 has 15 amino acids. Germline V gene lookup returns CDR1 SQVTM and CDR2 ANQGSEA. With V trimmed by 3 bases and J by 8 bases, 9 bases remained unmatched. CDR3 DNA: TGCAGCGTTGAGTTTAGCGGGAGGGCCTTGGATGAGCAGTTCTTC. Encoded protein: CSVEFSGRALDEQFF.

The V and J genes are TRBV19 and TRBJ1-2, with 9 bases that match TRBD1. The CDR3 extends over 13 amino acids. Germline loops: CDR1 LNHDA, CDR2 SQIVND (reference sequence). CDR3 sequence reads: CVTTGGTNYGYTF. The CDR3, as DNA: TGTGTCACGACAGGGGGAACCAACTATGGCTACACCTTC.

V is TRBV29-1 and J is TRBJ2-5; no clear D. Trimming left V 5 bases short and J 4 bases short, with 11 bases between. The germline V gene has CDR1 SQVTM and CDR2 ANQGSEA. This CDR3 has 12 amino acids. The CDR3 nucleotides are TGCAGCGTTTATGAGGCAGGAGAGACCCAGTACTTC. Its translation: CSVYEAGETQYF.

The chain combines TRBV18 with TRBJ1-4; D gene uncertain. Germline V gene sequence: CDR1 KGHSH, CDR2 LQKENI. Between the trimmed V and J ends, which lost 1 base and 7 bases, there was a span of 28 bases. This CDR3 has 20 residues. CDR3 sequence reads: CASSPRPIISGLTAGEKLFF. The CDR3, as DNA: TGTGCCAGCTCACCACGACCAATTATTAGCGGTCTCACCGCGGGTGAAAAACTGTTTTTT.

The gene calls are TRBV30 and TRBJ1-1; TRBD1 is a possible D gene (6 bases). In germline, CDR1 is GTSNPN, CDR2 SVGIG (reference sequence). Trimming removed 5 bases at V and 2 bases at J, with 12 bases between. There are 13 residues in the CDR3. The CDR3 DNA reads as TGTGCCTGGGTACGGGACACCAACACTGAAGCTTTCTTT. Translation gives CAWVRDTNTEAFF.

The chain combines TRBV2 with TRBJ1-5; possibly TRBD1 for D (5 bases). The CDR3 sequence is 16 residues long. Trimming pared 5 bases from V and 4 bases from J, leaving 18 bases between. The germline CDR1 and CDR2 sequences are SNHLY and FYNNEI. The CDR3 sequence is CASSKLGGDGNQPQHF. CDR3 coding DNA: TGTGCCAGCAGTAAGCTTGGGGGGGACGGTAATCAGCCCCAGCATTTT.

The CDR3 is CASSRRTGTGGHEQFF. Written as DNA, the CDR3 is TGTGCCAGCAGCCGTAGGACCGGGACAGGGGGCCATGAGCAGTTCTTC. The rearrangement uses TRBV11-1 and TRBJ2-1, with 12 bases lining up with TRBD1. V shed 5 bases, J shed 8 bases, and the junction held 10 bases outside the gene matches. The germline V gene encodes CDR1 SGHAT and CDR2 FQDESV (reference sequence). There are 16 residues in the CDR3.

This rearrangement joins TRBV6-4 to TRBJ2-7; no reliable D call. Trimming took off 4 bases at V and 3 bases at J, with 13 bases between the two ends. The CDR3 runs 14 residues. Germline V lookup: CDR1 MRHNA, CDR2 SNTAGT. CDR3 DNA sequence: TGTGCCAGCAGTGTATATGGGCCTTTCTACGAGCAGTACGTC. Amino acids: CASSVYGPFYEQYV.

There are a few counts of this clone. This chain links TRBV6-1 with TRBJ1-1; no reliable D call. Looked up from germline, CDR1 is MNHNS and CDR2 is SASEGT. This CDR3 contains 14 residues. Trimming removed 5 bases from V and 6 bases from J, with 16 bases in between. The CDR3 DNA reads TGTGCCAGCAGTTGGGCCACCAGGCAGTCTGAAGCTTTCTTT. Translated, it gives CASSWATRQSEAFF.

V and J are TRBV30 and TRBJ1-6, with a tentative D call TRBD1 (5 bases). Trimming pared 0 bases from V and 0 bases from J, leaving 12 bases between. Germline CDR1 GTSNPN, CDR2 SVGIG (reference sequence). The CDR3 is 17 residues long. In DNA form, the CDR3 reads TGTGCCTGGAGTGTACTGGGGCAGGGCTCCTATAATTCACCCCTCCACTTT. It translates to CAWSVLGQGSYNSPLHF.

The V gene is TRBV5-6, the J gene TRBJ1-1; D may be TRBD1 (6 bases). Germline V CDR1 and CDR2: SGHDT, YYEEEE. The length of the CDR3 is 15 residues. Trimming took off 1 base at V and 0 bases at J, with 10 bases between the two ends. Here the CDR3 reads CASSLPGALNTEAFF. CDR3 nucleotide sequence: TGTGCCAGCAGCTTGCCAGGGGCCTTGAACACTGAAGCTTTCTTT.